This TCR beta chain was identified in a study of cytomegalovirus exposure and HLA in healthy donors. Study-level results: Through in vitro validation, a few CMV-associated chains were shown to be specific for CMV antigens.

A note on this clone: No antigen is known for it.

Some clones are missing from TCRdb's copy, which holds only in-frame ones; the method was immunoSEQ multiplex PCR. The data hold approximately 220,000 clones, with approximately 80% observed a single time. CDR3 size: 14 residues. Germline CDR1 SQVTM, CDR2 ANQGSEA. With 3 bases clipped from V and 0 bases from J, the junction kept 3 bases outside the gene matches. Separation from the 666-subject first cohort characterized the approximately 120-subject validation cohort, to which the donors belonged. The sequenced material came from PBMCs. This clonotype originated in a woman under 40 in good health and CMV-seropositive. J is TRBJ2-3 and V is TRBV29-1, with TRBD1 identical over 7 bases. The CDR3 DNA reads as TGCAGCGTTGACGTCAGGGGGAGCACAGATACGCAGTATTTT. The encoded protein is CSVDVRGSTDTQYF.